The sequence of this T cell receptor beta chain was determined in a study of blood T cell repertoires in COVID-19 (dated by TCRdb to 2020 to 2022). About the full investigation: The collaborator samples originated in the United States, Italy and Spain and spanned the acute and convalescent phases of COVID-19. HLA class I and class II types, where available, came from metadata supplied by the sample provider rather than from assay-based typing. A de-identified subject ID, COVID-19 status, age in years and sex were almost always included in the sample metadata. The material from the prospective study consisted of cDNA or gDNA derived from T cells, B-cell-depleted T cells, or PBMCs. The samples were drawn from the first 160 participants of the ongoing ImmuneRACE study and from some 1,300 subjects provided by 6 global collaborators. The repertoires were released in a freely available public database meant as a resource for research on the immune response to SARS-CoV-2. Deeply sampled blood TCRbeta repertoires from subjects exposed to, actively infected with, or recovered from COVID-19 were included in the dataset.

Worth noting for this clone: What antigen it recognizes has not been identified. Per-base qualities were not stored, and no clone one base away is much larger.

General conclusions and limits of the study: The amount of clinical and demographic metadata varied by source and participant and was provided uncurated.

The immunoSEQ Assay, a bias-controlled multiplex PCR, was used to amplify TCRbeta CDR3 regions from genomic DNA. For the original study's pipeline: Within the assay, amplification of reference gene primers was used to estimate how many nucleated cells each sample contained. Sequence reads were collapsed and filtered to measure the absolute abundance of every unique TCRbeta CDR3 rearrangement. For each sample, productive Simpson clonality was calculated as the square root of Simpson's diversity index over productive rearrangements. As stored in TCRdb, this immuneACCESS dataset retains in-frame rearrangements with V and J assigned. A fraction of the clones does not appear; measured against another copy, unresolved V genes explain less than half of the discrepancy, and the remainder lacks a known reason. The V and J calls and clone size are taken from that table; D and trimming were inferred from the DNA. The sample records fewer than 75,000 clones, over 70% of which are singletons. The leading ten clones occupy 6.5% to 9.5% of the sample.

CDR1 is given as MGHRA and CDR2 as YSYEKL, both from the germline V gene. The trim is 0 bases for V and 5 bases for J, with a gap of 13 bases between the germline ends. The CDR3 runs 15 residues from the cysteine to the phenylalanine. Left in the record is the CDR3 DNA by itself, 45 bases read in frame from the first base. Each collaborating institution followed its own protocols to collect whole blood in K2EDTA tubes. For TCRbeta analysis, collaborators shipped samples in one of three forms: frozen whole blood, isolated PBMCs, or DNA extracted from either of those sample types. The rearrangement combines TRBV4-1 with TRBJ1-2; TRBD1 could be the D gene, as 5 bases match. The clonotype comes from a man aged 50 or older with active COVID-19. The sample taken for sequencing was peripheral blood. The base sequence is TGCGCCAGCAGCCAAGATCCCAGGGTCCCTTATGGCTACACCTTC. Its protein reads: CASSQDPRVPYGYTF.